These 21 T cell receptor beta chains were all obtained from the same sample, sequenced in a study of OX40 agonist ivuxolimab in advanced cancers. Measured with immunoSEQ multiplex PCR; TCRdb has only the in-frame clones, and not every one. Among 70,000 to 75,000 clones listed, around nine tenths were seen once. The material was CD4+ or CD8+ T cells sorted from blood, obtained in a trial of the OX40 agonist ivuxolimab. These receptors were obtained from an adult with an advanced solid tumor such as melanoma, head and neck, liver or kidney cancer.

The CDR3 loop reads CASSLVGGETQYF. The CDR3 DNA sequence: TGTGCCAGCTCACTGGTCGGGGGAGAGACCCAGTACTTC. The J gene is TRBJ2-5, the V gene TRBV18, with a weak D call TRBD2 (6 bases). V was clipped by 4 bases and J by 4 bases, with 10 bases between them. This CDR3 has 13 amino acids. Germline assignment: CDR1 KGHSH and CDR2 LQKENI.

The CDR3 coding sequence is TGTGCCAGCAGTGAATATTCCGGACAGGGATCGGGAGATACGCAGTATTTT. Its translation is CASSEYSGQGSGDTQYF. This chain joins TRBV25-1 and TRBJ2-3; 8 bases are a match to TRBD1. Germline values: CDR1 MGHDK, CDR2 SYGVNS. This CDR3 has 17 amino acids. With 0 bases clipped from V and 5 bases from J, the junction kept 10 bases outside the gene matches. Supplemented by reference TRBV25-1 and TRBJ2-3, the full variable domain reads EADIYQTPRYLVIGTGKKITLECSQTMGHDKMYWYQQDPGMELHLIHYSYGVNSTEKGDLSSESTVSRIRTEHFPLTLESARPSHTSQYLCASSEYSGQGSGDTQYFGPGTRLTVL.

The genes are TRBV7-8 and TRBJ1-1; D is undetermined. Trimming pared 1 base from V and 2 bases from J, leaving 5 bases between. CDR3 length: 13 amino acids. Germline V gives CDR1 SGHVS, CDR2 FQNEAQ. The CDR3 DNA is TGTGCCAGCAGCTTAGAGGGAAACACTGAAGCTTTCTTT. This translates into CASSLEGNTEAFF.

DNA for the CDR3: TGTGCCAGTAGTTGGGCAGTTCGCCAGCCCCAGCATTTT. This sequence encodes CASSWAVRQPQHF. This chain links TRBV19 with TRBJ1-5; no clear D gene. CDR3 size: 13 residues. V was clipped by 5 bases and J by 7 bases, with 12 bases between them. Germline loops: CDR1 LNHDA, CDR2 SQIVND (reference sequence).

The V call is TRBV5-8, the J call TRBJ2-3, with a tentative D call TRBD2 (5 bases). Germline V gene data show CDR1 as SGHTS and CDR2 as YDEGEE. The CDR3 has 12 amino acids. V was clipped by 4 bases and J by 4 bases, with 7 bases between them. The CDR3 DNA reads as TGTGCCAGCAGCGAGGGTTCAGATACGCAGTATTTT. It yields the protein CASSEGSDTQYF.

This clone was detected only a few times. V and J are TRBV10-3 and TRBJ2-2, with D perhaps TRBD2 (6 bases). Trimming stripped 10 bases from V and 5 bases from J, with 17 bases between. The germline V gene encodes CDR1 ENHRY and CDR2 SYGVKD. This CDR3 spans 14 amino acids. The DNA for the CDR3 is TGTGCCAGCTCGGGGGAGGCCTTGACCGGGGAGCTGTTTTTT. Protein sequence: CASSGEALTGELFF.

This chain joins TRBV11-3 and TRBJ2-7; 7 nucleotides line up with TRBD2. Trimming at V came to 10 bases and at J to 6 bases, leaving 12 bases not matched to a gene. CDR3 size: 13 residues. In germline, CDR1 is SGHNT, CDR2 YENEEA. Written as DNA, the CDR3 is TGTGCCACCCGGAGGGCGGGAGATGGCGAGCAGTACTTC. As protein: CATRRAGDGEQYF. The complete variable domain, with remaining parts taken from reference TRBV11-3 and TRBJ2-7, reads EAGVVQSPRYKIIEKKQPVAFWCNPISGHNTLYWYLQNLGQGPELLIRYENEEAVDDSQLPKDRFSAERLKGVDSTLKIQPAELGDSAVYLCATRRAGDGEQYFGPGTRLTVT.

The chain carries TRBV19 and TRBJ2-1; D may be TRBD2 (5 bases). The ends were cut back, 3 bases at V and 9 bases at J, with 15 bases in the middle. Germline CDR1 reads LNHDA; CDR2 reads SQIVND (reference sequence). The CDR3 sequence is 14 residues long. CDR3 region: CASSISSPATEQFF. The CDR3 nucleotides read TGTGCCAGTAGTATCTCTAGCCCAGCAACTGAGCAGTTCTTC.

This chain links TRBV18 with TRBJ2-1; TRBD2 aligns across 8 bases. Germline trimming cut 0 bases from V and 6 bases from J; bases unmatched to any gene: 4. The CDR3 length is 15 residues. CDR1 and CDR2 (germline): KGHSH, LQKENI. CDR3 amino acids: CASSPPSLAGNEQFF. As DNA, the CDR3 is TGTGCCAGCTCACCACCGTCCCTAGCGGGCAATGAGCAGTTCTTC.

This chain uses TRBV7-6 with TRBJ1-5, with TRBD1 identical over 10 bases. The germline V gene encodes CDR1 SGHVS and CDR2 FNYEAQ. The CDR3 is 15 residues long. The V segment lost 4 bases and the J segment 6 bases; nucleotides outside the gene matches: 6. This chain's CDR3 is CASSSGTGEGQPQHF. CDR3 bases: TGTGCCAGCAGCTCCGGGACAGGGGAAGGTCAGCCCCAGCATTTT.

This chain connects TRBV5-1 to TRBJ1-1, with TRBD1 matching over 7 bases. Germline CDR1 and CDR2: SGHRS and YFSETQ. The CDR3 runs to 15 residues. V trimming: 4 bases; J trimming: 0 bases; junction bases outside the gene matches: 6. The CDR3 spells CASSTNRGMNTEAFF. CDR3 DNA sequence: TGCGCCAGCAGCACCAACAGGGGAATGAACACTGAAGCTTTCTTT. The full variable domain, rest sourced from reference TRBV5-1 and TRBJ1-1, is KAGVTQTPRYLIKTRGQQVTLSCSPISGHRSVSWYQQTPGQGLQFLFEYFSETQRNKGNFPGRFSGRQFSNSRSEMNVSTLELGDSALYLCASSTNRGMNTEAFFGQGTRLTVV.

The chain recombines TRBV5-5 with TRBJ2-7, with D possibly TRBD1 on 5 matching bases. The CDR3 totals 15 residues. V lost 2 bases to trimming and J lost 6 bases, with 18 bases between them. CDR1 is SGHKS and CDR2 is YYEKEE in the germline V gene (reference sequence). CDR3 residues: CASSFVDSTRSEQYF. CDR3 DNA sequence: TGTGCCAGCAGCTTTGTTGACAGTACTCGGTCCGAGCAGTACTTC. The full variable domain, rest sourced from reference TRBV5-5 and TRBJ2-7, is DAGVTQSPTHLIKTRGQQVTLRCSPISGHKSVSWYQQVLGQGPQFIFQYYEKEERGRGNFPDRFSARQFPNYSSELNVNALLLGDSALYLCASSFVDSTRSEQYFGPGTRLTVT.

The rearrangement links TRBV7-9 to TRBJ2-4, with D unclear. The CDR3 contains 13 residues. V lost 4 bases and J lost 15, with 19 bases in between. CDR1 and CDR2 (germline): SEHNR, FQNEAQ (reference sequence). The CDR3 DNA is TGTGCCAGCAGCTACACCGAATTAGATAGTTGGTACTTC. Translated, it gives CASSYTELDSWYF.

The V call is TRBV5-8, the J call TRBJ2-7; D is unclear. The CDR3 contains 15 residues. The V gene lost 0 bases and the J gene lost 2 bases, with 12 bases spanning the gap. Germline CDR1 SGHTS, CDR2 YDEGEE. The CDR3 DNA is TGTGCCAGCAGCTTGGTCGGGCAGAGAACCTACGAGCAGTACTTC. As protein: CASSLVGQRTYEQYF.

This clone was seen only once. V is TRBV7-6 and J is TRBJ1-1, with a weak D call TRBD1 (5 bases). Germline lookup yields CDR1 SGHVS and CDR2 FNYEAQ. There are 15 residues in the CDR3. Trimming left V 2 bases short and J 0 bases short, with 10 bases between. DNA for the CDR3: TGTGCCAGCAGCTTATCGGGGGGGGTGAACACTGAAGCTTTCTTT. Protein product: CASSLSGGVNTEAFF.

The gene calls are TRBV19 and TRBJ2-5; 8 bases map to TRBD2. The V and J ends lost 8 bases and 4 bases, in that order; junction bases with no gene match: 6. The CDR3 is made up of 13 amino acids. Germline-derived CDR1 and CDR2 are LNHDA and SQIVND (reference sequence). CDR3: CASRNAGGETQYF. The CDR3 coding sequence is TGTGCCAGTCGAAACGCGGGAGGAGAGACCCAGTACTTC.

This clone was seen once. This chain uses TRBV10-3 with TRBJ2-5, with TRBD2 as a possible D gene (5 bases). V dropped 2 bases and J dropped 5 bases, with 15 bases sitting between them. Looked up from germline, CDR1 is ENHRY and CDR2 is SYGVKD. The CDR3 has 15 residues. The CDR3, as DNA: TGTGCCATCAGTGAGGGCTCTGGGGTAGCGGAGACCCAGTACTTC. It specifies CAISEGSGVAETQYF.

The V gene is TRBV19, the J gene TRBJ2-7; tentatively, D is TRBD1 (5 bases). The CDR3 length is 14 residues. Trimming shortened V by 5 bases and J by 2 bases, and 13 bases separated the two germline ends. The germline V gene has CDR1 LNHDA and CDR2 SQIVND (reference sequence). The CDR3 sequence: CASSASTGTYEQYF. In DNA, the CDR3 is TGTGCCAGTAGTGCGAGCACAGGTACCTACGAGCAGTACTTC. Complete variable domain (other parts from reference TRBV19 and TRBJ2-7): DGGITQSPKYLFRKEGQNVTLSCEQNLNHDAMYWYRQDPGQGLRLIYYSQIVNDFQKGDIAEGYSVSREKKESFPLTVTSAQKNPTAFYLCASSASTGTYEQYFGPGTRLTVT.

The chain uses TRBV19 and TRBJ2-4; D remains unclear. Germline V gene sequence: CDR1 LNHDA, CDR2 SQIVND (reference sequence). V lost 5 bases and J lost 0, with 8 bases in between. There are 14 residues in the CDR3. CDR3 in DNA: TGTGCCAGTAGTTTAGCTCTAGCCAAAAACATTCAGTACTTC. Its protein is CASSLALAKNIQYF.

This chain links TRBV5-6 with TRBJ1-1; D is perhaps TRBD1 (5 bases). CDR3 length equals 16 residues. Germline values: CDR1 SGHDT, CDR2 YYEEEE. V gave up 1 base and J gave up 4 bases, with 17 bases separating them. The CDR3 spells CASSLRGASFITEAFF. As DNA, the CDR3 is TGTGCCAGCAGCTTGAGGGGTGCAAGTTTTATCACTGAAGCTTTCTTT.

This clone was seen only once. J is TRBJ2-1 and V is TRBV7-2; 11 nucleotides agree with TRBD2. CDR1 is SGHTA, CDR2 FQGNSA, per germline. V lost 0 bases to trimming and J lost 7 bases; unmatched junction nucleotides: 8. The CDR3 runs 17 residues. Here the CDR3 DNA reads TGTGCCAGCAGCTTAGCGAGCCGCCGGACTAGCGGGAATGAGCAGTTCTTC. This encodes CASSLASRRTSGNEQFF.